The 32 T cell receptor beta chains listed next were all sequenced from one sample in a study of blood T cell repertoires in COVID-19. Generated by immunoSEQ multiplex PCR, the TCRdb table keeps only in-frame clones and is missing some. The table records 100,000 or so clones, 80% of them present only once. Sequences were obtained from peripheral blood. Receptor source: a man aged 65 to 85 with active or convalescent COVID-19.

The V call is TRBV24-1, the J call TRBJ2-1; TRBD2 matches 10 bases. This CDR3 region has 16 residues. Germline CDR1 reads KGHDR; CDR2 reads SFDVKD. V lost 4 bases and J lost 5; bases outside the gene matches: 7. CDR3 region: CATSDLAGGPHNEQFF. In nucleotides, the CDR3 is TGTGCCACCAGTGACTTAGCGGGAGGCCCCCACAATGAGCAGTTCTTC.

CDR3 in amino acids: CATSDSTETYEQYF. The CDR3 nucleotides read TGTGCCACCAGTGACTCTACAGAGACCTACGAGCAGTACTTC. The V gene is TRBV24-1, the J gene TRBJ2-7; unclear D gene. The V end was cut by 4 bases, the J end by 2 bases, with 11 bases between. Germline V gene data show CDR1 as KGHDR and CDR2 as SFDVKD. This CDR3 is built from 14 residues.

The V and J genes are TRBV11-2 and TRBJ1-5; D is uncertain. The CDR3 is made up of 16 amino acids. Germline assignment: CDR1 SGHAT and CDR2 FQNNGV. V lost 2 bases to trimming and J lost 0 bases, with 11 bases between them. The CDR3: CASSLTRHYSNQPQHF. The CDR3 DNA is TGTGCCAGCAGCTTAACCCGACATTATAGCAATCAGCCCCAGCATTTT.

The chain couples TRBV11-2 to TRBJ1-2; D possibly corresponds to TRBD1 (5 bases). The germline CDR1 and CDR2 sequences are SGHAT and FQNNGV. This CDR3 comprises 13 residues. Trimming took 5 bases from V and 2 from J, leaving 9 bases between them. Here the CDR3 DNA reads TGTGCCAGCAGCCCGGGACTCAACTATGGCTACACCTTC. Its protein product is CASSPGLNYGYTF.

This clone is termed medium-sized. J is TRBJ2-7 and V is TRBV27; the match to TRBD2 covers 11 bases. The V segment lost 5 bases and the J segment 6 bases; nucleotides outside the gene matches: 18. Germline V gene data show CDR1 as MNHEY and CDR2 as SMNVEV (reference sequence). The CDR3 spans 18 residues. CDR3 residues: CASSPPKQLAGVGGEQYF. The CDR3 DNA is TGTGCCAGCAGTCCCCCCAAGCAACTAGCGGGAGTCGGGGGCGAGCAGTACTTC.

This chain joins TRBV6-6 and TRBJ2-7; weak D call: TRBD1 (6 bases). Germline lookup yields CDR1 MNHNY and CDR2 SVGAGI (reference sequence). V was cut by 0 bases and J by 0 bases, with 9 bases left in between. The CDR3 has 15 amino acids. CDR3 coding DNA: TGTGCCAGCAGTTACTCAGGGGGAAGCTCCTACGAGCAGTACTTC. Encoded protein: CASSYSGGSSYEQYF.

This chain joins TRBV7-8 and TRBJ2-1; 12 bases match TRBD2. With 5 bases clipped from V and 7 bases from J, the junction kept 15 bases outside the gene matches. Looked up from germline, CDR1 is SGHVS and CDR2 is FQNEAQ. The CDR3 length is 18 residues. In DNA form, the CDR3 reads TGTGCCAGCAGCCCCCACGGAAGACTAGCGGGAGCCAGGAATGAGCAGTTCTTC. As protein: CASSPHGRLAGARNEQFF.

The chain combines TRBV4-2 with TRBJ2-7; TRBD1 is a possible D gene (6 bases). The germline V gene encodes CDR1 LGHNA and CDR2 YNFKEQ. Trimming took 0 bases from V and 1 from J, leaving 10 bases between them. The CDR3 is made up of 15 amino acids. The CDR3 DNA reads as TGTGCCAGCAGCCAAGAAAACAGGGAGTCCTACGAGCAGTACTTC. Translation: CASSQENRESYEQYF.

The V and J genes are TRBV9 and TRBJ2-1; TRBD1 agrees at 10 bases. The germline V gene encodes CDR1 SGDLS and CDR2 YYNGEE. The J segment lost 8 bases and the V segment lost 4 bases, leaving 3 bases of the junction unmatched. The CDR3 loop spans 13 amino acids. Here the CDR3 reads CASSRGQGYEQFF. CDR3 DNA sequence: TGTGCCAGCAGCAGGGGACAGGGGTATGAGCAGTTCTTC.

The chain couples TRBV4-1 to TRBJ2-2, with D possibly matching TRBD1 (6 bases). Deletions cut 2 bases from V and 5 bases from J, with 9 bases between. Germline V lookup: CDR1 MGHRA, CDR2 YSYEKL. This CDR3 comprises 14 residues. This chain's CDR3 is CASSQHTGTGELFF. The CDR3, as DNA: TGCGCCAGCAGCCAACATACAGGGACCGGGGAGCTGTTTTTT.

The chain employs TRBV7-9 and TRBJ1-3; 8 nucleotides line up with TRBD1. CDR1 SEHNR and CDR2 FQNEAQ come from the germline V gene (reference sequence). V was pared by 5 bases and J by 2 bases, with 8 bases of the junction left unmatched. The CDR3 contains 16 residues. The CDR3 sequence is CASSLSGTGTGNTIYF. In DNA, the CDR3 is TGTGCCAGCAGCCTTTCCGGGACAGGTACTGGAAACACCATATATTTT.

The chain couples TRBV28 to TRBJ2-5; 7 bases are shared with TRBD1. The CDR3 runs to 15 residues. The trim removed 5 bases at V and 5 bases at J, leaving 11 bases unmatched. In germline, CDR1 is MDHEN, CDR2 SYDVKM. The CDR3 nucleotides are TGTGCCAGCAGTATCAATCTAGGGGGCTACGAGACCCAGTACTTC. As protein: CASSINLGGYETQYF. Full variable domain (outside the CDR3, taken from reference TRBV28 and TRBJ2-5): DVKVTQSSRYLVKRTGEKVFLECVQDMDHENMFWYRQDPGLGLRLIYFSYDVKMKEKGDIPEGYSVSREKKERFSLILESASTNQTSMYLCASSINLGGYETQYFGPGTRLLVL.

V usage is TRBV5-1 and J usage is TRBJ1-1; a possible D gene is TRBD1 (6 bases). V was trimmed by 0 bases and J by 1 base, leaving 7 bases between them. Germline CDR1 is SGHRS and CDR2 is YFSETQ. CDR3 length equals 14 residues. The CDR3 sequence is CASSLGGGNTEAFF. The CDR3 region has the DNA TGCGCCAGCAGCTTGGGAGGGGGGAACACTGAAGCTTTCTTT.

The rearrangement links TRBV5-8 to TRBJ2-7, with TRBD2 matching 11 bases. V shed 2 bases and J 4 bases; nucleotides not matched to a gene: 2. The CDR3 has 14 residues. CDR1 is SGHTS, CDR2 YDEGEE, per germline. The CDR3 protein is CASSFSGRGYEQYF. The DNA of the CDR3 is TGTGCCAGCAGCTTTAGCGGGAGGGGGTACGAGCAGTACTTC.

The chain carries TRBV4-3 and TRBJ1-6; 7 bases are a match to TRBD1. There are 17 residues in the CDR3. The J segment lost 7 bases and the V segment lost 1 base, leaving 10 bases of the junction unmatched. Per the germline V gene, CDR1 is LGHNA and CDR2 is YSLEER. CDR3 loop: CASSQASGPGGNSPLHF. CDR3 bases: TGCGCCAGCAGCCAAGCGTCGGGGCCAGGGGGGAATTCACCCCTCCACTTT.

J is TRBJ1-1 and V is TRBV7-9; D gene unclear. CDR1 and CDR2 (germline): SEHNR, FQNEAQ (reference sequence). This CDR3 is 14 amino acids long. The V end lost 6 bases, the J end lost 3 bases, and 14 bases lay between the germline ends. In DNA, the CDR3 is TGTGCCAGCAGGCTAGGCGGCGTTGACACTGAAGCTTTCTTT. This translates into CASRLGGVDTEAFF.

V and J are TRBV7-6 and TRBJ2-3; 7 bases match TRBD2. Germline V gene sequence: CDR1 SGHVS, CDR2 FNYEAQ. The CDR3 sequence is 16 residues long. V dropped 4 bases and J dropped 4; count of bases not matched to a gene: 11. The CDR3 is CASSSLGGGRSDTQYF. CDR3 bases: TGTGCCAGCAGCTCCCTGGGCGGGGGAAGATCAGATACGCAGTATTTT.

The genes are TRBV10-3 and TRBJ1-2; no clear D. CDR1 is ENHRY and CDR2 is SYGVKD in the germline V gene. Trimming left V 6 bases short and J 2 bases short, with 7 bases between. This CDR3 has 12 residues. The CDR3 protein is CAIRRVNYGYTF. CDR3 bases: TGTGCCATCAGACGGGTCAACTATGGCTACACCTTC.

The chain recombines TRBV7-3 with TRBJ2-7; no reliable D call. The CDR3 sequence is 13 residues long. Per the germline V gene, CDR1 is SGHTA and CDR2 is FQGTGA. The ends were cut back, 5 bases at V and 3 bases at J, with 11 bases in the middle. The CDR3 DNA reads TGTGCCAGCAGCACCGCCCCAGGCTACGAGCAGTACTTC. Its protein product is CASSTAPGYEQYF. The whole variable domain, filled in from reference TRBV7-3 and TRBJ2-7, reads GAGVSQTPSNKVTEKGKYVELRCDPISGHTALYWYRQSLGQGPEFLIYFQGTGAADDSGLPNDRFFAVRPEGSVSTLKIQRTERGDSAVYLCASSTAPGYEQYFGPGTRLTVT.

The chain employs TRBV5-1 and TRBJ1-2, with D uncertain. The V end lost 1 base, the J end lost 2 bases, and 9 bases lay between the germline ends. Germline V CDR1 and CDR2: SGHRS, YFSETQ. This CDR3 is 14 amino acids long. This CDR3 is CASSLSEVNYGYTF. The CDR3 DNA reads TGCGCCAGCAGCTTGTCTGAGGTGAACTATGGCTACACCTTC.

This chain connects TRBV7-9 to TRBJ1-1; no reliable D call. V lost 5 bases and J 5 bases, leaving 12 bases between the germline ends. CDR3 length: 13 residues. Germline loops: CDR1 SEHNR, CDR2 FQNEAQ (reference sequence). CDR3 in amino acids: CASSRTGGTEAFF. In nucleotides, the CDR3 is TGTGCCAGCAGCCGAACCGGAGGGACTGAAGCTTTCTTT.

The chain employs TRBV19 and TRBJ1-5, with D possibly being TRBD1 (5 bases). Deletions cut 8 bases from V and 4 bases from J, with 12 bases between. Germline V gene data show CDR1 as LNHDA and CDR2 as SQIVND (reference sequence). CDR3 size: 13 residues. In DNA form, the CDR3 reads TGTGCCAGTTCCGAGGGACTTAATCAGCCCCAGCATTTT. Residues: CASSEGLNQPQHF.

The V call is TRBV7-2, the J call TRBJ1-2; tentatively, D is TRBD1 (6 bases). The germline gives CDR1 SGHTA, CDR2 FQGNSA. V lost 1 base to trimming and J lost 4 bases, with 10 bases between them. The CDR3 has 14 amino acids. In nucleotides, the CDR3 is TGTGCCAGCAGCTTAGTCGGACAGTCCTATGGCTACACCTTC. Translating it yields CASSLVGQSYGYTF.

The gene calls are TRBV15 and TRBJ2-5; 7 bases match TRBD2. This CDR3 has 14 amino acids. The junction had 5 bases not matched to a gene; V was cut back by 4 bases and J by 3 bases. Germline-derived CDR1 and CDR2 are LNHNV and YYDKDF (reference sequence). CDR3 loop: CATSTRGGEETQYF. CDR3 sequence (DNA): TGTGCCACCAGCACTCGCGGGGGAGAAGAGACCCAGTACTTC. Full variable domain (missing parts from reference TRBV15 and TRBJ2-5): DAMVIQNPRYQVTQFGKPVTLSCSQTLNHNVMYWYQQKSSQAPKLLFHYYDKDFNNEADTPDNFQSRRPNTSFCFLDIRSPGLGDTAMYLCATSTRGGEETQYFGPGTRLLVL.

V usage is TRBV5-8 and J usage is TRBJ1-5, with TRBD1 matching 7 bases. Germline V gene data show CDR1 as SGHTS and CDR2 as YDEGEE. The CDR3 is 13 amino acids. The J segment lost 3 bases and the V segment lost 9 bases, leaving 6 bases of the junction unmatched. CDR3 sequence (DNA): TGTGCCACCTCCGGGACAGCCAATCAGCCCCAGCATTTT. Its translation is CATSGTANQPQHF.

The chain is built from TRBV3-1 (or the pseudogene TRBV3-2) and TRBJ2-1, with D hard to call. Per the germline V gene, CDR1 is LGHDT and CDR2 is YNNKEL (reference sequence). The V end lost 0 bases, the J end lost 6 bases, and 6 bases lay between the germline ends. The CDR3 is 13 residues long. The CDR3 here is CASSQDRFNEQFF. In nucleotides, the CDR3 is TGTGCCAGCAGCCAAGATCGGTTCAATGAGCAGTTCTTC.

The chain combines TRBV23-1 with TRBJ2-7; tentative D call: TRBD1 (7 bases). TRBV23-1 is classed as an ORF, of uncertain function. The CDR3 extends over 16 amino acids. V lost 4 bases and J lost 1, with 17 bases in between. The CDR3 DNA is TGCGCCAGCAGTCCGCCCAAACAGGGGACTTCCTACGAGCAGTACTTC. This sequence encodes CASSPPKQGTSYEQYF.

The V call is TRBV15, the J call TRBJ1-5, with TRBD1 matching over 8 bases. The V segment lost 5 bases and the J segment 4 bases; nucleotides outside the gene matches: 4. The CDR3 is 14 amino acids. In germline, CDR1 is LNHNV, CDR2 YYDKDF (reference sequence). CDR3 region: CATSGTGGNQPQHF. The CDR3 nucleotides are TGTGCCACCAGCGGGACAGGAGGGAATCAGCCCCAGCATTTT.

This chain uses TRBV5-1 with TRBJ2-3, with D possibly being TRBD2 (5 bases). V lost 2 bases, J lost 8 bases, and 18 bases lay in between. The CDR3 loop spans 15 amino acids. Germline V CDR1 and CDR2: SGHRS, YFSETQ. CDR3 sequence: CASSLGAVHEGTQYF. CDR3 in DNA: TGCGCCAGCAGCTTAGGTGCGGTCCACGAGGGTACGCAGTATTTT.

The V and J genes are TRBV30 and TRBJ1-4, with 11 bases lining up with TRBD1. The CDR3 is 16 amino acids. J was trimmed by 7 bases and V by 4 bases; bases with no gene match: 11. From germline, CDR1 is GTSNPN and CDR2 SVGIG (reference sequence). The chain's CDR3 is CAWTPGQGAPGEKLFF. DNA for the CDR3: TGTGCCTGGACGCCCGGACAGGGGGCGCCCGGTGAAAAACTGTTTTTT.

The chain employs TRBV6-5 and TRBJ2-1; D may be TRBD2 (5 bases). Germline V CDR1 and CDR2: MNHEY, SVGAGI. The V end lost 7 bases, the J end lost 4 bases, and 14 bases lay between the germline ends. The CDR3 is made up of 14 amino acids. CDR3 amino acids: CASIGGGLYNEQFF. The CDR3 coding sequence is TGTGCCAGCATAGGCGGAGGTCTTTACAATGAGCAGTTCTTC.

The CDR3 loop is CASIQEPSGQETQYF. The CDR3 coding sequence is TGTGCCAGCATCCAGGAGCCTAGCGGTCAAGAGACCCAGTACTTC. The chain has TRBV9 and TRBJ2-5; TRBD2 matches 7 bases. V lost 6 bases and J lost 2; bases outside the gene matches: 10. The germline V gene has CDR1 SGDLS and CDR2 YYNGEE. CDR3 length equals 15 residues.